The 16 T cell receptor beta chains below come from one sample, sequenced in a study of blood T cell repertoires in COVID-19. TCRdb keeps only in-frame clones here, not all; method: immunoSEQ multiplex PCR. This sample carries around 400,000 clones, 70% to 90% of them seen once, and the ten largest clones take about 1.4%. Sequences were obtained from PBMCs or T cells enriched from blood (not recorded which). These receptor sequences come from a woman in her late teens or twenties who had been exposed to COVID-19.

The chain combines TRBV6-5 with TRBJ1-4; D ambiguous. The V end lost 5 bases, the J end lost 6 bases, and 13 bases lay between the germline ends. The germline CDR1 and CDR2 sequences are MNHEY and SVGAGI. The CDR3 length is 14 residues. CDR3 in amino acids: CASSPTAIDEKLFF. For the CDR3, the DNA is TGTGCCAGCAGTCCCACAGCTATTGATGAAAAACTGTTTTTT.

This sequence joins TRBV29-1 and TRBJ2-2, with TRBD2 as a possible D gene (5 bases). This CDR3 has 12 amino acids. The V end was cut by 6 bases, the J end by 13 bases, with 18 bases between. The germline V gene encodes CDR1 SQVTM and CDR2 ANQGSEA. The CDR3 nucleotides read TGCAGCGTAACATTGATCGGACTGACGCTGTTTTTT. Translation gives CSVTLIGLTLFF.

The gene calls are TRBV29-1 and TRBJ2-7; the D gene is possibly TRBD2 (6 bases). V lost 4 bases and J lost 6, with 16 bases in between. Germline values: CDR1 SQVTM, CDR2 ANQGSEA. There are 13 residues in the CDR3. This chain's CDR3 is CSVGGVRTSEQYF. The CDR3 DNA is TGCAGCGTTGGGGGGGTTAGAACGAGCGAGCAGTACTTC.

The chain has TRBV18 and TRBJ2-7, with 7 bases identical to TRBD2. Germline-derived CDR1 and CDR2 are KGHSH and LQKENI. V was clipped by 2 bases and J by 9 bases; unmatched bases: 7. The CDR3 consists of 13 residues. The CDR3, as DNA: TGTGCCAGCTCACCATCGTATGGGGAGGGGCAGTACTTC. Its translation: CASSPSYGEGQYF.

This clone was seen only once. CDR3 protein: CASSTGLAGVYNEQFF. CDR3 DNA sequence: TGTGCCAGCAGCACGGGACTAGCGGGGGTCTACAATGAGCAGTTCTTC. This chain joins TRBV9 and TRBJ2-1, with TRBD2 matching 14 bases. The CDR3 length is 16 residues. Germline lookup yields CDR1 SGDLS and CDR2 YYNGEE. The junction had 3 bases not matched to a gene; V was cut back by 4 bases and J by 3 bases.

This clone has a handful of counts. J is TRBJ1-1 and V is TRBV28; D is possibly TRBD1 (6 bases). The germline V gene has CDR1 MDHEN and CDR2 SYDVKM. The CDR3 consists of 14 residues. With 6 bases removed from V and 5 bases from J, the gap between germline ends came to 16 bases. The CDR3 sequence: CASRTGGGGTEAFF. The CDR3 nucleotides read TGTGCCAGCAGGACTGGTGGGGGCGGGACTGAAGCTTTCTTT.

This clone has only one observation. The chain is built from TRBV27 and TRBJ2-1; the match to TRBD2 covers 7 bases. CDR3 length: 22 residues. The trim removed 9 bases at V and 4 bases at J, leaving 33 bases unmatched. Germline assignment: CDR1 MNHEY and CDR2 SMNVEV (reference sequence). The CDR3 nucleotides read TGTGCCAGGTGCCGGGACCATCACGCTCGGGAGGTGCCCCCCCCCTTTTACAATGAGCAGTTCTTC. Translating gives CARCRDHHAREVPPPFYNEQFF.

The J gene is TRBJ1-3, the V gene TRBV3-1 (or the pseudogene TRBV3-2); no reliable D call. V lost 6 bases and J 8 bases, leaving 14 bases between the germline ends. This CDR3 spans 13 amino acids. From germline, CDR1 is LGHDT and CDR2 YNNKEL (reference sequence). The chain's CDR3 is CASSTVPGDTIYF. For the CDR3, the DNA is TGTGCCAGCAGTACAGTGCCCGGGGACACCATATATTTT.

The rearrangement uses TRBV28 and TRBJ1-4; TRBD1 matches 7 bases. The CDR3 covers 15 residues. J lost 10 bases, V lost 6 bases, and 14 bases had no gene match. Germline values: CDR1 MDHEN, CDR2 SYDVKM. CDR3 bases: TGTGCCAGCAGCCCCGGGGACAGTTTGGACGGAAAACTGTTTTTT. As protein: CASSPGDSLDGKLFF.

In DNA, the CDR3 is TGCGCCAGCAGCCTCCCCCCGGGACAGGGCTCCATTAAAGTTACCTACGAGCAGTACTTC. Translation: CASSLPPGQGSIKVTYEQYF. The V and J genes are TRBV5-1 and TRBJ2-7, with TRBD1 identical over 9 bases. Per the germline V gene, CDR1 is SGHRS and CDR2 is YFSETQ. J lost 2 bases, V lost 4 bases, and 22 bases had no gene match. The CDR3 extends over 20 amino acids.

The rearrangement joins TRBV19 to TRBJ1-2; 7 nucleotides align to TRBD1. V lost 5 bases and J lost 8; bases outside the gene matches: 11. CDR1 and CDR2 from the germline V gene are LNHDA and SQIVND (reference sequence). The CDR3 consists of 14 residues. The CDR3 DNA reads TGTGCCAGTAGTCTCGGGACAGATATTGGCGGCTACACCTTC. Protein: CASSLGTDIGGYTF.

V usage is TRBV19 and J usage is TRBJ2-7; a possible D gene is TRBD2 (5 bases). This CDR3 comprises 13 residues. Germline loops: CDR1 LNHDA, CDR2 SQIVND (reference sequence). V was pared by 1 base and J by 4 bases, with 8 bases between. This CDR3 is CASSIGGEYEQYF. In nucleotides, the CDR3 is TGTGCCAGTAGTATAGGGGGAGAATACGAGCAGTACTTC.

The rearrangement joins TRBV2 to TRBJ2-1, with 7 nucleotides matching TRBD1. The V segment lost 1 base and the J segment 2 bases; nucleotides outside the gene matches: 2. The germline CDR1 and CDR2 sequences are SNHLY and FYNNEI. This CDR3 is 15 amino acids long. Here the CDR3 DNA reads TGTGCCAGCAGTGAAGAGGGGACAGCCTACAATGAGCAGTTCTTC. It codes for CASSEEGTAYNEQFF.

This chain links TRBV7-9 with TRBJ2-5, with a weak D call TRBD1 (5 bases). Deletions cut 3 bases from V and 4 bases from J, with 15 bases between. This CDR3 has 15 amino acids. Germline V lookup: CDR1 SEHNR, CDR2 FQNEAQ (reference sequence). Here the CDR3 reads CASSFAGSLGETQYF. CDR3 DNA: TGTGCCAGCAGCTTTGCAGGGTCCCTGGGAGAGACCCAGTACTTC.

The CDR3 loop is CASGPQGTGSNRDTQYF. The CDR3 DNA reads TGTGCCAGCGGGCCCCAAGGGACAGGGAGTAATCGAGATACGCAGTATTTT. J is TRBJ2-3 and V is TRBV7-3; 9 bases are a match to TRBD1. The germline V gene encodes CDR1 SGHTA and CDR2 FQGTGA. Trimming at V came to 8 bases and at J to 5 bases, leaving 17 bases not matched to a gene. The CDR3 is 17 residues long.

This chain connects TRBV28 to TRBJ2-3, with TRBD1 matching over 7 bases. Per the germline V gene, CDR1 is MDHEN and CDR2 is SYDVKM. V shed 5 bases, J shed 0 bases, and the junction held 8 bases outside the gene matches. The CDR3 consists of 16 residues. The CDR3 DNA reads TGTGCCAGCAGTCCAACAGGGGCTTCTAGCACAGATACGCAGTATTTT. Protein sequence: CASSPTGASSTDTQYF.